The sample holds a few counts of the clone carrying this T cell receptor (beta chain). The antigen is not known. Treatment here: therapeutic diphenylcyclopropenone sensitization with weekly scalp DPC. The drawing of blood occurred before each patch test was applied. This CDR3 contains 15 residues. The trim removed 4 bases at V and 2 bases at J, leaving 10 bases unmatched. Germline CDR1 DFQATT, CDR2 SNEGSKA (reference sequence). This specimen belongs to a study of human T cells and chemical hapten exposure. Study outcomes and limitations: Expanded TCRs produced significantly more large CDR3 similarity clusters than controls did.

Each cDNA molecule in the library carried unique molecular identifiers. MiXCR, run by TCRdb on the reads, gives a single entry per CDR3 protein. The table records around 480 distinct CDR3 sequences, around 60% of them present only once. This specimen consisted of whole blood, obtained before DPC sensitization or 2, 6, or about 24 weeks after (not recorded which). This rearrangement joins TRBV20-1 to TRBJ1-2; 7 bases align to TRBD1. The TCR sequence derives from an adult with alopecia areata. Some clones in this sample may be carry-over from other donors' samples. This table probably holds off-target reads from a library built for another chain. The CDR3 nucleotides read TGCAGTGCTACGCCCCAGGGGGTGTCCAACTATGGCTACACCTTC. This translates into CSATPQGVSNYGYTF.